What follows are 27 T cell receptor beta chains derived from one specimen sequenced in a study of a mutant IDH1 vaccine in newly diagnosed glioma (dated by TCRdb to about 2021). Libraries were made using the immunoSEQ multiplex PCR assay. The table comes from immuneACCESS by way of TCRdb, which keeps in-frame sequences with V and J called. Part of the clones is missing from these tables; in studies checked, under half for an unresolved V gene and the rest for unknown reasons. For this sample there are roughly 10,000 clones; 70% to 90% appear just once. Of the sample, about 5.2% falls within the top ten clones. The time point tag for this specimen amounts to: week 23, last vaccination. Each vaccine dose, consisting of 300 ug of a 20-mer mutant IDH1 peptide in Montanide, was administered subcutaneously with topical imiquimod. No antigen is known for these receptors. The specimen comprised PBMCs, sampled from a glioma patient whose treatment included an IDH1 peptide vaccine. The receptors were sampled from a woman aged 40 to 55 with glioma. Some clones in this sample may be carry-over from other donors' samples.

The chain links TRBV12-5 to TRBJ1-6; 10 nucleotides line up with TRBD1. Germline CDR1 and CDR2: LGHNT and FRNRAP. This CDR3 spans 13 amino acids. V dropped 11 bases and J dropped 6; count of bases not matched to a gene: 4. The CDR3 DNA is TGTGCTGTCCGACAGGGGGCTAATTCACCCCTCCACTTT. Amino acids: CAVRQGANSPLHF.

The chain joins TRBV4-2 to TRBJ2-1; perhaps D is TRBD1 or TRBD2 (7 bases each). The V and J ends lost 1 base and 7 bases respectively, with 17 bases between them. Germline CDR1 reads LGHNA; CDR2 reads YNFKEQ. The CDR3 is made up of 16 amino acids. The CDR3 region has the DNA TGTGCCAGCAGCCAAGTGGCCGGGGGGACAGATAATGAGCAGTTCTTC. As protein: CASSQVAGGTDNEQFF.

DNA of the CDR3: TGTGCCAGCACTGAAGGGGGGGGATCCCAGCCCCAGCATTTT. This encodes CASTEGGGSQPQHF. V gene TRBV28 combines with J gene TRBJ1-5; the D gene is possibly TRBD1 (6 bases). The CDR3 totals 14 residues. Germline V lookup: CDR1 MDHEN, CDR2 SYDVKM. V was cut by 7 bases and J by 7 bases, with 17 bases left in between.

The CDR3 nucleotides are TGTGCCAGCAGCTTAGGCAGGGCTTATGGCTACACCTTC. This gives the protein CASSLGRAYGYTF. The chain carries TRBV7-3 and TRBJ1-2, with a tentative D call TRBD1 (5 bases). CDR3 size: 13 residues. The germline V and J ends were trimmed by 2 bases and 5 bases, with 9 bases remaining between them. Germline assignment: CDR1 SGHTA and CDR2 FQGTGA.

The rearrangement links TRBV2 to TRBJ2-5; maybe TRBD1 (8 bases). From germline, CDR1 is SNHLY and CDR2 FYNNEI. The CDR3 runs 14 residues. Trimming cost V 9 bases and J 7 bases, with 21 bases left between them. In DNA form, the CDR3 reads TGTGCCAGTCAGCCAACAGGGGGGGTTCGGACCCAGTACTTC. Protein product: CASQPTGGVRTQYF.

This chain connects TRBV15 to TRBJ1-3; D is uncertain. Trimming took off 0 bases at V and 3 bases at J, with 12 bases between the two ends. Germline lookup yields CDR1 LNHNV and CDR2 YYDKDF (reference sequence). The length of the CDR3 is 16 residues. The CDR3 loop reads CATSRDLSLSGNTIYF. CDR3 coding DNA: TGTGCCACCAGCAGAGATCTTAGCCTTAGTGGAAACACCATATATTTT.

This chain links TRBV15 with TRBJ1-2; D may be TRBD1 (5 bases). This CDR3 is built from 14 residues. The V and J ends lost 4 bases and 8 bases respectively, with 17 bases between them. Germline V gene sequence: CDR1 LNHNV, CDR2 YYDKDF (reference sequence). In DNA form, the CDR3 reads TGTGCCACCAGCATCCGGGACGCTAGGGACGGCTACACCTTC. The encoded protein is CATSIRDARDGYTF.

This rearrangement joins TRBV29-1 to TRBJ2-2, with D unresolved. The CDR3 loop spans 14 amino acids. The V and J ends lost 4 bases and 6 bases respectively, with 15 bases between them. Per the germline V gene, CDR1 is SQVTM and CDR2 is ANQGSEA. Here the CDR3 reads CSVATDSGAGELFF. Here the CDR3 DNA reads TGCAGCGTTGCCACCGATAGTGGGGCCGGGGAGCTGTTTTTT.

Only one count was recorded for this clone. The V call is TRBV29-1, the J call TRBJ2-7, with 7 bases fitting TRBD1. The germline V gene encodes CDR1 SQVTM and CDR2 ANQGSEA. The V and J ends lost 3 bases and 2 bases, in that order; junction bases with no gene match: 4. The CDR3 consists of 13 residues. The CDR3 loop is CSVETGNPYEQYF. The CDR3 region has the DNA TGCAGCGTTGAGACAGGGAACCCCTACGAGCAGTACTTC.

V usage is TRBV4-1 and J usage is TRBJ1-5, with a weak D call TRBD1 (6 bases). The V end was cut by 0 bases, the J end by 3 bases, with 9 bases between. There are 15 residues in the CDR3. In germline, CDR1 is MGHRA, CDR2 YSYEKL. The CDR3 region has the DNA TGCGCCAGCAGCCAAGAAGGACAGCTCAATCAGCCCCAGCATTTT. This encodes CASSQEGQLNQPQHF.

This clone appeared a few times. CDR3 amino acids: CASSYGGEREKLFF. The DNA of the CDR3 is TGTGCCAGCAGTTATGGAGGGGAACGGGAAAAACTGTTTTTT. The chain is built from TRBV4-2 and TRBJ1-4; tentative D call: TRBD1 (5 bases). The V end was cut by 6 bases, the J end by 8 bases, with 16 bases between. The CDR3 totals 14 residues. CDR1 and CDR2 from the germline V gene are LGHNA and YNFKEQ.

J is TRBJ2-1 and V is TRBV7-7, with TRBD2 matching 14 bases. The CDR3 is made up of 16 amino acids. CDR1 and CDR2 from the germline V gene are SSHAT and FNYEAQ (reference sequence). The trim removed 5 bases at V and 8 bases at J, leaving 8 bases unmatched. The CDR3 nucleotides are TGTGCCAGCAGCAGGGGACTAGCGGGAGCGGGCCATGAGCAGTTCTTC. Translation: CASSRGLAGAGHEQFF.

The gene calls are TRBV30 and TRBJ1-2, with TRBD1 matching over 9 bases. After removal of 4 bases from V and 10 bases from J, the junction contained 10 bases not matched to a gene. CDR3 length: 13 amino acids. Germline V gives CDR1 GTSNPN, CDR2 SVGIG (reference sequence). The CDR3 nucleotides read TGTGCCTGGACCCCCGGGGGGACAGGGTTCTACACCTTC. It encodes CAWTPGGTGFYTF. The complete variable domain, with remaining parts taken from reference TRBV30 and TRBJ1-2, reads SQTIHQWPATLVQPVGSPLSLECTVEGTSNPNLYWYRQAAGRGLQLLFYSVGIGQISSEVPQNLSASRPQDRQFILSSKKLLLSDSGFYLCAWTPGGTGFYTFGSGTRLTVV.

The V gene is TRBV18, the J gene TRBJ1-1; D is ambiguous. The V gene's germline CDR1 is KGHSH and CDR2 LQKENI. The germline V and J ends were trimmed by 5 bases and 3 bases, with 10 bases remaining between them. The CDR3 runs to 13 residues. CDR3: CASSASWDTEAFF. CDR3 DNA: TGTGCCAGCTCAGCTTCCTGGGACACTGAAGCTTTCTTT.

V gene TRBV7-2 combines with J gene TRBJ1-3; no clear D. Per germline, CDR1 SGHTA and CDR2 FQGNSA. There are 14 residues in the CDR3. V lost 4 bases to trimming and J lost 7 bases, with 14 bases between them. CDR3: CASSSDSSRNTIYF. The CDR3 coding sequence is TGTGCCAGCAGCTCGGACTCTTCCCGGAACACCATATATTTT.

The chain's CDR3 is CASSPPYMGKNEQYF. DNA of the CDR3: TGTGCCAGCAGTCCTCCCTATATGGGGAAAAACGAGCAGTACTTC. V usage is TRBV7-9 and J usage is TRBJ2-7; no firm D call. The CDR3 is 15 amino acids. V gave up 6 bases and J gave up 5 bases, with 20 bases separating them. The germline CDR1 and CDR2 sequences are SEHNR and FQNEAQ (reference sequence).

This chain joins TRBV6-5 and TRBJ2-5, with D unresolved. The assigned J gene may be wrong: the sequence end matches TRBJ2-7 better. The CDR3 totals 13 residues. Germline loops: CDR1 MNHEY, CDR2 SVGAGI. The CDR3 DNA sequence: TGTGCCAGTTATACCCCGGGCAGCTACGAGCAGTACTTC. Translating it yields CASYTPGSYEQYF.

The chain joins TRBV7-3 to TRBJ1-1, with a tentative D call TRBD1 (5 bases). From germline, CDR1 is SGHTA and CDR2 FQGTGA. The CDR3 contains 14 residues. Deletions cut 5 bases from V and 6 bases from J, with 16 bases between. CDR3 amino acids: CASSPGPQGSEAFF. Written as DNA, the CDR3 is TGTGCCAGCAGCCCGGGACCTCAGGGATCTGAAGCTTTCTTT.

The chain recombines TRBV5-1 with TRBJ2-3, with D tentatively TRBD2 (6 bases). The CDR3 totals 16 residues. With 0 bases removed from V and 5 bases from J, the gap between germline ends came to 16 bases. Germline V CDR1 and CDR2: SGHRS, YFSETQ. The CDR3 DNA follows: TGCGCCAGCAGCTTGGTGGTCGGGGGAACCGGAGATACGCAGTATTTT. Translation gives CASSLVVGGTGDTQYF.

This chain links TRBV11-2 with TRBJ2-7; no clear D gene. The CDR3 loop spans 18 amino acids. V was shortened by 0 bases and J by 3 bases, with 21 bases between the two germline ends. From germline, CDR1 is SGHAT and CDR2 FQNNGV. CDR3 residues: CASSLDQGLLGFSYEQYF. Here the CDR3 DNA reads TGTGCCAGCAGCTTAGATCAAGGGCTGCTTGGGTTTAGCTACGAGCAGTACTTC.

V gene TRBV2 combines with J gene TRBJ2-6; possibly TRBD1 or TRBD2 for D (5 bases each). CDR1 and CDR2 (germline): SNHLY, FYNNEI. Trimming stripped 7 bases from V and 0 bases from J, with 13 bases between. CDR3 length equals 16 residues. In nucleotides, the CDR3 is TGTGCCAGCACTCCGGGACGAATCTCTGGGGCCAACGTCCTGACTTTC. This sequence encodes CASTPGRISGANVLTF.

The rearrangement joins TRBV12-5 to TRBJ2-1; either TRBD1 or TRBD2 may fit D (5 bases each). The ends were cut back, 3 bases at V and 0 bases at J, with 12 bases in the middle. The CDR3 length is 16 residues. Germline CDR1 is LGHNT and CDR2 is FRNRAP. The CDR3 region is CASGLGDASSYNEQFF. The CDR3 DNA reads TGTGCTAGTGGTTTAGGGGACGCCAGCTCCTACAATGAGCAGTTCTTC.

The chain has TRBV29-1 and TRBJ2-3; TRBD2 agrees at 8 bases. The CDR3 extends over 15 amino acids. CDR1 SQVTM and CDR2 ANQGSEA come from the germline V gene. V shed 4 bases and J 2 bases; nucleotides not matched to a gene: 8. CDR3 DNA sequence: TGCAGCGTTGCGTACACTAGCGGAGTCACAGATACGCAGTATTTT. It codes for CSVAYTSGVTDTQYF.

The chain combines TRBV19 with TRBJ2-6, with D tentatively TRBD2 (6 bases). The V and J ends lost 6 bases and 0 bases respectively, with 9 bases between them. Germline CDR1 LNHDA, CDR2 SQIVND (reference sequence). The CDR3 contains 15 residues. Here the CDR3 reads CASSWGLSGANVLTF. The CDR3 DNA is TGTGCCAGTAGCTGGGGACTCTCTGGGGCCAACGTCCTGACTTTC.

The chain employs TRBV7-2 and TRBJ1-4; TRBD1 aligns across 9 bases. Germline CDR1 SGHTA, CDR2 FQGNSA. Trimming removed 5 bases from V and 8 bases from J; junction bases left unmatched: 9. The CDR3 has 15 residues. This chain's CDR3 is CASSRLQGAGEKLFF. The DNA of the CDR3 is TGTGCCAGCAGCCGTCTACAGGGGGCAGGGGAAAAACTGTTTTTT. Full variable domain (rest looked up from reference TRBV7-2 and TRBJ1-4): GAGVSQSPSNKVTEKGKDVELRCDPISGHTALYWYRQSLGQGLEFLIYFQGNSAPDKSGLPSDRFSAERTGGSVSTLTIQRTQQEDSAVYLCASSRLQGAGEKLFFGSGTQLSVL.

The chain is built from TRBV7-2 and TRBJ2-3; TRBD1 is a possible D gene (6 bases). Per the germline V gene, CDR1 is SGHTA and CDR2 is FQGNSA. Trimming shortened V by 5 bases and J by 10 bases, and 19 bases separated the two germline ends. The CDR3 contains 14 residues. CDR3 amino acids: CASSAERGYRSQYF. CDR3 bases: TGTGCCAGCAGCGCCGAAAGGGGGTATCGCTCGCAGTATTTT.

The chain joins TRBV6-4 to TRBJ1-6; 7 nucleotides line up with TRBD1. This CDR3 contains 15 residues. The V and J ends lost 2 bases and 8 bases, in that order; junction bases with no gene match: 6. In germline, CDR1 is MRHNA, CDR2 SNTAGT. The CDR3 coding sequence is TGTGCCAGCAGTGACACCCGACAGGGCCATTCACCCCTCCACTTT. This translates into CASSDTRQGHSPLHF.